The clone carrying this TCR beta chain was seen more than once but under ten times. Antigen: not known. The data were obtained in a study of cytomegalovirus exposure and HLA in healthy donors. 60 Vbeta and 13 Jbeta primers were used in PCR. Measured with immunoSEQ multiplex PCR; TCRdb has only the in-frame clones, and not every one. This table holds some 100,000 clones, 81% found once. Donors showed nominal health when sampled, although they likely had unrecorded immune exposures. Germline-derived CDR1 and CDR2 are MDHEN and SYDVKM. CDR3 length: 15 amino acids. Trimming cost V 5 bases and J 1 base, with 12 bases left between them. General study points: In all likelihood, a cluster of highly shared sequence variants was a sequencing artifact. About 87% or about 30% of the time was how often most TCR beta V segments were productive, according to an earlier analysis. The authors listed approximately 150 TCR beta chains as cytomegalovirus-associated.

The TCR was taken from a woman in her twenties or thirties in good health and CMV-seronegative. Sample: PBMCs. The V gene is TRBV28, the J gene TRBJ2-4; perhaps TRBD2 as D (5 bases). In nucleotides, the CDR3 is TGTGCCAGCAGTCAGAGTACTAGTGCCAAAAACATTCAGTACTTC. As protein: CASSQSTSAKNIQYF. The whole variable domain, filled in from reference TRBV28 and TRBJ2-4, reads DVKVTQSSRYLVKRTGEKVFLECVQDMDHENMFWYRQDPGLGLRLIYFSYDVKMKEKGDIPEGYSVSREKKERFSLILESASTNQTSMYLCASSQSTSAKNIQYFGAGTRLSVL.